This is a list of T cell receptor beta chains from one sample in a study of blood T cell repertoires in COVID-19. Assay: immunoSEQ multiplex PCR; the TCRdb copy retains only in-frame clones and omits some. The table includes tens of thousands of clones, roughly three quarters detected once. Material: peripheral blood. Source of these receptors: a woman in her sixties or seventies with acute or convalescent COVID-19. CDR3s include the opening cysteine and the closing phenylalanine or tryptophan. A D gene is named only where the DNA matches it firmly. Clone size is not always given. Where it is, it says once, few, many or a class for expanded clones.

TRBD1	TRBV30	TRBJ1-4	.	TGTGCCTGGGGACCGGGACAGCTAAATGAAAAACTGTTTTTT	CAWGPGQLNEKLFF
TRBD1	TRBV20-1	TRBJ2-1	.	TGCAGTGCTAGTTGGCAGGGGGACTACAATGAGCAGTTCTTC	CSASWQGDYNEQFF
.	TRBV10-1	TRBJ2-2	few	TGCGCCAGCAGTGAGTCGACAGGTACCTCCGGGGAGCTGTTTTTT	CASSESTGTSGELFF
.	TRBV4-1	TRBJ2-2	.	TGCGCCAGCAGCCAAGAGCACCTAACCACCGGGGAGCTGTTTTTT	CASSQEHLTTGELFF
.	TRBV7-3	TRBJ2-2	.	TGTGCCAGCAGCTTCGGGGGCACCGGGGAGCTGTTTTTT	CASSFGGTGELFF
TRBD1	TRBV27	TRBJ1-1	.	TGTGCCAGCAGTCTTGGACAGGGGGGCACTGAAGCTTTCTTT	CASSLGQGGTEAFF
.	TRBV18	TRBJ1-3	.	TGTGCCAGCTCACCAGGGGGGAGCTCTGGAAACACCATATATTTT	CASSPGGSSGNTIYF
.	TRBV20-1	TRBJ2-7	.	TGCAGTGTGGGCAGTCACTACGAGCAGTACTTC	CSVGSHYEQYF
TRBD1	TRBV6-5	TRBJ1-2	once	TGTGCCAGCACCCAACAGGGGGCTAGTACTGGCTACACCTTC	CASTQQGASTGYTF
.	TRBV29-1	TRBJ2-7	.	TGCAGCGTGAGGGGCAGCCTACAGGGAAGTTCGACCTACGAGCAGTACTTC	CSVRGSLQGSSTYEQYF
.	TRBV9	TRBJ1-1	.	TGTGCCAGCAGCGTAGCTTGGGGCGGCACTGAAGCTTTCTTT	CASSVAWGGTEAFF
TRBD2	TRBV6-4	TRBJ2-1	.	TGTGCCAGCAGCGAAGCGGGGGGTTACAATGAGCAGTTCTTC	CASSEAGGYNEQFF
.	TRBV5-1	TRBJ2-5	.	TGCGCCAGCAGCTTCCGGGTAGAGGAGACCCAGTACTTC	CASSFRVEETQYF
.	TRBV12-3/TRBV12-4	TRBJ1-4	.	TGTGCCAGCAGTACTCGGGGGGAAAAACTGTTTTTT	CASSTRGEKLFF
TRBD1	TRBV18	TRBJ2-7	.	TGTGCCAGCTCACGAGCCGGGACAGGGGATTACGAGCAGTACTTC	CASSRAGTGDYEQYF
.	TRBV19	TRBJ1-4	.	TGTGCCAGTAGTACTGGCGGGAAGCAAAATGAAAAACTGTTTTTT	CASSTGGKQNEKLFF